The sequence of this T cell receptor beta chain was determined in a study of circulating CD8 cells and anti-PD-1 response in melanoma. Looking at the study overall: Complete or partial response defined responders; stable or progressive disease, non-responders. Broader study findings: Under 8% of TRB clonotypes were shared between subsets at M1. Previously treated and treatment-naive patients were pooled together. Replicates were generally not done for experiments.

The germline V gene has CDR1 MNHEY and CDR2 SMNVEV (reference sequence). The CDR3 has 14 residues. V lost 8 bases to trimming and J lost 3 bases, with 16 bases between them. In its sample, this clonotype is medium-sized. Its target is unknown. From live CD3+CD8+TCRalphabeta+ cells, four PD-1 and/or TIGIT subsets were sorted. The QIAseq Immune Repertoire TCR panel built the libraries from roughly 15 ng of total RNA. TCRdb ran MiXCR on the reads and lists one entry per CDR3 protein. The table includes 830 or so distinct CDR3 sequences, 5% to 8.5% detected once. This receptor was obtained from a human donor with melanoma. The rearrangement links TRBV27 to TRBJ1-2; D not certain. This specimen was CD8+ T cells from PBMCs, taken at baseline or after one month of anti-PD-1 therapy (not recorded which). Here the CDR3 DNA reads TGTGCCAGCGGACCCACGGGCACCTACTATGGCTACACCTTC. This encodes CASGPTGTYYGYTF.